This T cell receptor (beta chain) was retrieved from a study of identical twins. After template switching added a universal primer site, the resulting cDNA carried unique molecular identifiers. TCRdb ran MiXCR on the 5' RACE reads and lists one entry per CDR3 protein. The table records 750,000 to 950,000 distinct CDR3 sequences, more than 9% of them present only once. This clonotype was detected a few times. What it binds is unknown. Findings and caveats of the study: There was an excess of low generation probability in the out-of-frame alpha sequences that twins shared.

The CDR3 is 19 residues long. The trim removed 3 bases at V and 2 bases at J, leaving 10 bases unmatched. Germline V gene sequence: CDR1 LGHNA, CDR2 YNFKEQ. The sample was also linked to a second study, of yellow fever vaccine responses in identical twins.

The genes are TRBV4-2 and TRBJ2-1; TRBD2 aligns across 13 bases. Sequences were obtained from PBMCs. The sequence came from a young woman in good health. The CDR3 DNA sequence: TGTGCCAGCAGCCAGGACCGGACTAGCGGGGGCCGGACCTACAATGAGCAGTTCTTC. Encoded protein: CASSQDRTSGGRTYNEQFF.